This T cell receptor (beta chain) was obtained from a study of molecular identifiers for immune sequencing clone quantification. One entry per CDR3 protein results from TCRdb running MiXCR on the PCR reads. The profile shows about 510,000 distinct CDR3 sequences, 20% to 25% of them singletons. The table lists this clonotype with many counts. Sequencing was performed on naive CD8+ T cells from blood, with Jurkat cell RNA spiked in. Subset indicated: FACS-sorted CD8+CD4-CCR7+CD45RA+ naive T cells. This receptor was identified in a human donor in good health. Some libraries in this study had Jurkat cell RNA spiked in.

CDR3 bases: TGTGCCAGCAGCTTAGGTGGGACAGGGACGATTGAAAAACTGTTTTTT. This encodes CASSLGGTGTIEKLFF. The chain links TRBV13 to TRBJ1-4; 9 bases are a match to TRBD1. Germline V CDR1 and CDR2: PRHDT, FYEKMQ (reference sequence). The CDR3 is made up of 16 amino acids. Trimming removed 0 bases from V and 7 bases from J; junction bases left unmatched: 6.